This is a list of T cell receptor beta chains from one sample in a study of blood T cell repertoires in COVID-19. Repertoires were generated with immunoSEQ multiplex PCR, while TCRdb's copy carries only in-frame clones and drops some. The table has 150,000 to 200,000 clones, roughly 79% seen once. The sample comprised peripheral blood. The receptor source for this set is a woman at least 80 years old with COVID-19, enrolled during active disease. CDR3s include the opening cysteine and the closing phenylalanine or tryptophan. D genes are given only for firm matches. Clone size is stated in some rows and not others, as once, few, many or a class when expanded.

v_call,cdr3_length,d_call,j_call,clone_size,cdr3_nt,cdr3_aa
TRBV28,14,NA,TRBJ1-5,NA,TGTGCCAGCAGTTTAAGGGTAGGGAGGCAGCCCCAGCATTTT,CASSLRVGRQPQHF
TRBV6-6,13,TRBD2,TRBJ2-7,NA,TGTGCCAGCTCAGGGACTAGCCGATACGAGCAGTACTTC,CASSGTSRYEQYF
TRBV11-2,17,TRBD2,TRBJ2-1,NA,TGTGCCAGCAGCTCGACTAGCGGGAGGGGAAGGGGCAATGAGCAGTTCTTC,CASSSTSGRGRGNEQFF
TRBV15,14,NA,TRBJ1-5,NA,TGTGCCACCAGCAGACAGGGCAGCAATCAGCCCCAGCATTTT,CATSRQGSNQPQHF
TRBV3-1/TRBV3-2,15,TRBD1,TRBJ2-1,NA,TGTGCCAGCAGACCCACGTGGGACAGGGTCAATGAGCAGTTCTTC,CASRPTWDRVNEQFF
TRBV4-1,15,TRBD1,TRBJ2-1,NA,TGCGCCAGCAGCCAATTGACAGGGTTGCACAATGAGCAGTTCTTC,CASSQLTGLHNEQFF
TRBV7-2,14,TRBD2,TRBJ2-7,NA,TGTGCCAGCAGCTCGGGACTAGCGGGAGGGGCGCAGTACTTC,CASSSGLAGGAQYF
TRBV19,14,TRBD1,TRBJ1-2,NA,TGTGCCTCCTTAGGGCGACAGGGCGGCTATGGCTACACCTTC,CASLGRQGGYGYTF
TRBV4-2,16,TRBD1,TRBJ1-4,NA,TGTGCCAGCAGCCAAGATCCGGGGACAGTTAATGAAAAACTGTTTTTT,CASSQDPGTVNEKLFF
TRBV11-1,14,TRBD2,TRBJ2-1,NA,TGTGCCAGCAGCTACCATGGACTAGCGGGGGAGCAGTTCTTC,CASSYHGLAGEQFF
TRBV20-1,15,NA,TRBJ1-5,NA,TGCAGTGCTAGTCAACAGAGCGGGAGCAATCAGCCCCAGCATTTT,CSASQQSGSNQPQHF
TRBV6-2/TRBV6-3,13,NA,TRBJ1-2,NA,TGTGCCAGCAGTTTCGAGAGGAACTATGGCTACACCTTC,CASSFERNYGYTF
TRBV10-3,15,NA,TRBJ2-4,NA,TGTGCCATCAGTGAGTCGGCCCGGGGGGCCGACATTCAGTACTTC,CAISESARGADIQYF
TRBV25-1,13,TRBD1,TRBJ2-7,NA,TGTGCCAGCAGTGTGGGACAGGGCTACGAGCAGTACTTC,CASSVGQGYEQYF
TRBV19,16,NA,TRBJ1-4,NA,TGTGCCAGTAGTATAGAGGGGGGTGCCCCTAATGAAAAACTGTTTTTT,CASSIEGGAPNEKLFF
TRBV10-3,14,NA,TRBJ1-5,NA,TGTGCCATCAGTGAACAGGGTGAGAATCAGCCCCAGCATTTT,CAISEQGENQPQHF
TRBV6-6,15,TRBD2,TRBJ2-2,NA,TGTGCCAGCAGCCCGGGACTAGCGAACACCGGGGAGCTGTTTTTT,CASSPGLANTGELFF
TRBV29-1,14,TRBD2,TRBJ2-3,once,TGCAGCGTGGAGGGACTAGCGGGACCAGATACGCAGTATTTT,CSVEGLAGPDTQYF
TRBV15,15,NA,TRBJ2-2,NA,TGTGCCACCAGCAGCCCTACAGGGAACACCGGGGAGCTGTTTTTT,CATSSPTGNTGELFF
TRBV12-3/TRBV12-4,13,NA,TRBJ1-4,NA,TGTGCCAGCAGTGGGACAATGAATGAAAAACTGTTTTTT,CASSGTMNEKLFF
TRBV6-5,11,NA,TRBJ1-1,NA,TGTGCCAGCAGGCAGGGATTCGAAGCTTTCTTT,CASRQGFEAFF
TRBV5-5,15,NA,TRBJ2-5,few,TGTGCCAGCAGCGCGGTACTCAGGGTTTGGGAGACCCAGTACTTC,CASSAVLRVWETQYF
TRBV28,14,TRBD2,TRBJ2-1,NA,TGTGCCAGCAGTCCCCCGGGAGGGAACAATGAGCAGTTCTTC,CASSPPGGNNEQFF
TRBV29-1,14,TRBD1,TRBJ1-1,NA,TGCAGCGTTGGGGGACAGGGAGGGAACACTGAAGCTTTCTTT,CSVGGQGGNTEAFF
TRBV19,11,NA,TRBJ1-2,NA,TGTGCCAGTGGAGGTAACTATGGCTACACCTTC,CASGGNYGYTF
TRBV5-5,17,TRBD1,TRBJ1-2,NA,TGTGCCAGCAGCTTGGGGCCAGGTCGGCAGGGGGCGATCGGCTACACCTTC,CASSLGPGRQGAIGYTF
TRBV15,15,NA,TRBJ2-7,NA,TGTGCCACCAGCAGATTCAGGGGTATAGATTACGAGCAGTACTTC,CATSRFRGIDYEQYF
TRBV7-8,15,TRBD1,TRBJ2-1,NA,TGTGCCAGCAGCATCGACAGGGGTTCCTACAATGAGCAGTTCTTC,CASSIDRGSYNEQFF
TRBV5-4,15,NA,TRBJ2-2,few,TGTGCCAGCAGCTTGGCCCCGACTGTCACCGGGGAGCTGTTTTTT,CASSLAPTVTGELFF
TRBV14,17,TRBD1,TRBJ2-3,NA,TGTGCCAGCAGCCCGGGTCGTAGCGGGACAGGGGGAGATACGCAGTATTTT,CASSPGRSGTGGDTQYF
TRBV4-1,15,TRBD1,TRBJ1-1,NA,TGCGCCAGCAGCCAAAACCCCACAGGGGACACTGAAGCTTTCTTT,CASSQNPTGDTEAFF
TRBV6-5,14,TRBD1,TRBJ2-5,NA,TGTGCCAGCAGTCCCCTACAGGGGACCCCGACCCAGTACTTC,CASSPLQGTPTQYF
TRBV7-8,15,TRBD2,TRBJ2-1,once,TGTGCCAGCAGCTTAGGACTAGCGGGTCTCGCAAAGCAGTTCTTC,CASSLGLAGLAKQFF
TRBV5-6,15,NA,TRBJ1-5,NA,TGTGCCAGCAGCTTGGCAACCGGAGGCAATCAGCCCCAGCATTTT,CASSLATGGNQPQHF
TRBV28,16,NA,TRBJ2-7,NA,TGTGCCAGCAGTTCCCCCGCCCCGACAGGTCCCTACGAGCAGTACTTC,CASSSPAPTGPYEQYF